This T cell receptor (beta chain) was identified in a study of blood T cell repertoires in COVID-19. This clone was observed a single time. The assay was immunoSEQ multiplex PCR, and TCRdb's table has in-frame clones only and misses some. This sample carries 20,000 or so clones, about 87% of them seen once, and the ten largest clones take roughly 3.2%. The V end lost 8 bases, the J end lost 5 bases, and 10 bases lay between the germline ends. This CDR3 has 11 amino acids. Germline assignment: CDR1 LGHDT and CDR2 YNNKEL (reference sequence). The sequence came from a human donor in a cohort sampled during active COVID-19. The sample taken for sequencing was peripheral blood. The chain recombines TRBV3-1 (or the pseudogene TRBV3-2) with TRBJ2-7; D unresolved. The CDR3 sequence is CASSAEHEQYF. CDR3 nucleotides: TGTGCCAGCTCTGCCGAGCACGAGCAGTACTTC.